This T cell receptor beta chain was found in a study of T cells in Graves' hyperthyroidism and ophthalmopathy. V shed 3 bases and J shed 3 bases, with 15 bases lying between them. The CDR3 consists of 14 residues. Per germline, CDR1 DFQATT and CDR2 SNEGSKA (reference sequence). Authors of the study amplified TCR beta CDR3 regions from RNA transcripts. Initially, a first-round RT-PCR of the TCR CDR3 employed the HTBI primer set. TCRdb itself ran the multiplex PCR reads through MiXCR, one entry per CDR3 protein. The sample lists 400,000 to 500,000 distinct CDR3 sequences, roughly 14% occurring once. This clonotype has a handful of counts. Its antigen remains unidentified. Ophthalmopathy in the patients scored at least 3 on Clinical Activity Score and at least 4 on NOSPECS grade, lasting under 3 months. Whole-study results and caveats: For ophthalmopathy, model prediction preceded onset by a median approximately 6 months. From stable hyperthyroidism, ophthalmopathy was set apart by a 13 V-J model.

The chain employs TRBV20-1 and TRBJ2-7; TRBD1 is a possible D gene (5 bases). This TCR came from a man aged 18 to 35 with Graves' ophthalmopathy. Sequencing was carried out using blood. The CDR3 region is CSARDVGRDYEQYF. The CDR3 nucleotides read TGCAGTGCTAGGGATGTAGGCAGGGACTACGAGCAGTACTTC.